The 29 T cell receptor beta chains listed next were all sequenced from one sample in a study of shared clonotypes between healthy human individuals. Profiling relied on immunoSEQ multiplex PCR, and the TCRdb table lists in-frame clones only, not all of them. The sample yields about 110,000 clones, 65% to 75% seen once. The specimen sequenced was memory CD8+ T cells sorted from blood. Regarding subset: CD45RO+ cells pooled with CCR7-negative TemRA cells. The receptors derive from a woman aged 25 to 39 in good health.

This clone was counted many times. This chain links TRBV28 with TRBJ1-5, with TRBD1 matching over 9 bases. The V and J ends lost 4 bases and 2 bases, in that order; junction bases with no gene match: 15. This CDR3 is built from 19 residues. Germline CDR1 MDHEN, CDR2 SYDVKM. This chain's CDR3 is CASSSPGQGLIFGNQPQHF. The CDR3 nucleotides read TGTGCCAGCAGTTCCCCGGGACAGGGCTTGATATTTGGCAATCAGCCCCAGCATTTT.

The chain is built from TRBV4-1 and TRBJ2-2; D remains unclear. Germline V lookup: CDR1 MGHRA, CDR2 YSYEKL. The CDR3 sequence is 16 residues long. Deletions cut 2 bases from V and 2 bases from J, with 12 bases between. The CDR3 spells CASSQLAGYNTGELFF. For the CDR3, the DNA is TGCGCCAGCAGCCAACTCGCCGGATATAACACCGGGGAGCTGTTTTTT.

The chain couples TRBV27 to TRBJ2-5; 8 nucleotides line up with TRBD1. CDR1 and CDR2 (germline): MNHEY, SMNVEV (reference sequence). There are 13 residues in the CDR3. J was trimmed by 4 bases and V by 6 bases; bases with no gene match: 4. This CDR3 reads CASRAGTGETQYF. DNA of the CDR3: TGTGCCAGCAGAGCCGGGACAGGAGAGACCCAGTACTTC.

The genes are TRBV5-1 and TRBJ2-7; weak D call: TRBD1 (6 bases). Trimming cost V 4 bases and J 7 bases, with 18 bases left between them. CDR3 length equals 14 residues. CDR1 and CDR2 from the germline V gene are SGHRS and YFSETQ. CDR3: CASSPGHNALEQYF. In DNA form, the CDR3 reads TGCGCCAGCAGCCCGGGACATAACGCTTTGGAGCAGTACTTC.

The chain links TRBV11-2 to TRBJ1-5; possible D gene TRBD1, 5 bases. Germline V gene sequence: CDR1 SGHAT, CDR2 FQNNGV. V was cut by 0 bases and J by 5 bases, with 8 bases left in between. There are 14 residues in the CDR3. The CDR3 region has the DNA TGTGCCAGCAGCTTAGATGGGGGGGATCAGCCCCAGCATTTT. Translating gives CASSLDGGDQPQHF. The full variable domain, completed using reference TRBV11-2 and TRBJ1-5, is EAGVAQSPRYKIIEKRQSVAFWCNPISGHATLYWYQQILGQGPKLLIQFQNNGVVDDSQLPKDRFSAERLKGVDSTLKIQPAKLEDSAVYLCASSLDGGDQPQHFGDGTRLSIL.

The chain has TRBV11-2 and TRBJ2-7; possible D gene TRBD2, 6 bases. Trimming took 3 bases from V and 1 from J, leaving 10 bases between them. Germline-derived CDR1 and CDR2 are SGHAT and FQNNGV. The CDR3 runs to 14 residues. The CDR3 reads CASSFGGFSYEQYF. CDR3 DNA: TGTGCCAGCAGCTTCGGGGGTTTTTCCTACGAGCAGTACTTC.

This clone has just a few counts. The chain couples TRBV7-8 to TRBJ2-2, with 7 bases aligning to TRBD2. CDR3 length: 17 residues. Per germline, CDR1 SGHVS and CDR2 FQNEAQ. V shed 5 bases, J shed 5 bases, and the junction held 14 bases outside the gene matches. In DNA, the CDR3 is TGTGCCAGCAGCGTAGTTGCGGGAGACCCGAGGACCGGGGAGCTGTTTTTT. This translates into CASSVVAGDPRTGELFF.

In the case of this clone: Other nucleotide sequences from this sample produce the same CDR3. The V gene is TRBV5-1, the J gene TRBJ2-1, with 10 bases matching TRBD2. This CDR3 contains 15 residues. The ends lost 0 bases at V and 4 bases at J; junction bases unmatched: 1. Germline assignment: CDR1 SGHRS and CDR2 YFSETQ. The CDR3 DNA reads as TGCGCCAGCAGCTTGGCTAGCGGGGGATACAATGAGCAGTTCTTC. Translating gives CASSLASGGYNEQFF.

The J gene is TRBJ1-5, the V gene TRBV27, with D tentatively TRBD1 (6 bases). This CDR3 is built from 15 residues. The V end lost 4 bases, the J end lost 4 bases, and 14 bases lay between the germline ends. Germline-derived CDR1 and CDR2 are MNHEY and SMNVEV (reference sequence). The CDR3 sequence is CASSSRTAVNQPQHF. CDR3 bases: TGTGCCAGCAGTTCTAGGACAGCCGTGAATCAGCCCCAGCATTTT.

The V gene is TRBV11-2, the J gene TRBJ2-3; 9 nucleotides agree with TRBD1. The CDR3 loop spans 15 amino acids. Trimming at V came to 2 bases and at J to 4 bases, leaving 4 bases not matched to a gene. Germline assignment: CDR1 SGHAT and CDR2 FQNNGV. The CDR3 region is CASSLTGDRADTQYF. In DNA, the CDR3 is TGTGCCAGCAGCTTAACGGGGGACAGGGCAGATACGCAGTATTTT.

Of note for this clone: Other DNA sequences in the same sample also yield this CDR3. The CDR3 DNA is TGTGCCAGCAGTGGACTAGCGGGGAGCACAGATACGCAGTATTTT. This sequence encodes CASSGLAGSTDTQYF. The chain links TRBV6-4 to TRBJ2-3; 11 bases fit TRBD2. The CDR3 runs 15 residues. J lost 0 bases, V lost 4 bases, and 0 bases had no gene match. CDR1 and CDR2 from the germline V gene are MRHNA and SNTAGT.

This clone has a handful of counts. The chain recombines TRBV21-1 with TRBJ2-7; the table's D call, TRBD2, was not checked against the DNA. TRBV21-1 is given as a pseudogene. The CDR3 runs to 15 residues. The CDR3 loop reads CASSKDTIPRQEQYF. In DNA form, the CDR3 reads TGTGCCAGCAGCAAAGATACTATCCCTCGTCAGGAGCAGTACTTC.

The chain combines TRBV6-4 with TRBJ2-5; no firm D call. The V and J ends lost 4 bases and 5 bases respectively, with 5 bases between them. Germline values: CDR1 MRHNA, CDR2 SNTAGT. The CDR3 loop spans 11 amino acids. As DNA, the CDR3 is TGTGCCAGCAGTGTAGGGGAGACCCAGTACTTC. It is translated as CASSVGETQYF.

The CDR3: CASSPYFDATYEQYF. For the CDR3, the DNA is TGCGCCAGCAGCCCCTACTTTGACGCTACCTACGAGCAGTACTTC. The V and J genes are TRBV4-1 and TRBJ2-5; no clear D. The J call could be wrong; TRBJ2-7 is a better fit for the DNA end. The germline V gene has CDR1 MGHRA and CDR2 YSYEKL. The CDR3 totals 15 residues.

The sample holds a few counts of this clone. This chain joins TRBV7-8 and TRBJ2-7; 8 nucleotides align to TRBD2. V trimming: 4 bases; J trimming: 6 bases; junction bases outside the gene matches: 11. The CDR3 is 15 residues long. Germline V gene lookup returns CDR1 SGHVS and CDR2 FQNEAQ. CDR3 protein: CASSSPTGGPAEQYF. The CDR3 DNA reads TGTGCCAGCAGCTCCCCCACGGGAGGGCCCGCCGAGCAGTACTTC.

This chain links TRBV15 with TRBJ2-5; TRBD2 agrees at 8 bases. The J call is doubtful: the DNA matches TRBJ2-7 better. Germline lookup yields CDR1 LNHNV and CDR2 YYDKDF (reference sequence). The CDR3 extends over 16 amino acids. CDR3 DNA sequence: TGTGCCACCAGCAGAGGAATAGGAGGACTAGCAGCCGAGCAGTACTTC. Protein product: CATSRGIGGLAAEQYF.

The chain links TRBV5-4 to TRBJ2-1; maybe TRBD2 (5 bases). V was cut by 5 bases and J by 0 bases, with 12 bases left in between. The CDR3 is 15 residues long. Germline V gives CDR1 SGHNT, CDR2 YYREEE (reference sequence). The CDR3 sequence: CASRPGLPSYNEQFF. CDR3 nucleotide sequence: TGTGCCAGCAGGCCGGGATTACCCTCCTACAATGAGCAGTTCTTC.

The rearrangement joins TRBV14 to TRBJ2-7; 10 nucleotides align to TRBD2. The length of the CDR3 is 17 residues. Trimming removed 4 bases from V and 6 bases from J; junction bases left unmatched: 15. Germline V lookup: CDR1 SGHDN, CDR2 FVKESK. The CDR3 DNA sequence: TGTGCCAGCAGCCCCAGGCTAGCGGGAGTATCTCATAGCGAGCAGTACTTC. Translating it yields CASSPRLAGVSHSEQYF.

This chain links TRBV28 with TRBJ2-1; possible D gene TRBD1, 6 bases. The CDR3 covers 14 residues. CDR1 MDHEN and CDR2 SYDVKM come from the germline V gene. Trimming left V 6 bases short and J 9 bases short, with 18 bases between. The CDR3 sequence is CASSRPRTDREQFF. CDR3 nucleotide sequence: TGTGCCAGCAGCCGACCGCGGACAGACCGTGAGCAGTTCTTC.

In this sample, this clone turned up a few times. This chain links TRBV7-8 with TRBJ2-7; 8 bases agree with TRBD1. The V and J ends lost 5 bases and 5 bases, in that order; junction bases with no gene match: 8. This CDR3 region has 14 residues. Per the germline V gene, CDR1 is SGHVS and CDR2 is FQNEAQ. The CDR3 sequence: CASSTRTGNHEQYF. CDR3 in DNA: TGTGCCAGCAGCACTCGGACAGGGAACCACGAGCAGTACTTC.

V and J are TRBV27 and TRBJ2-7; 10 bases are a match to TRBD1. Germline V gene sequence: CDR1 MNHEY, CDR2 SMNVEV (reference sequence). This CDR3 spans 15 amino acids. The V segment lost 5 bases and the J segment 5 bases; nucleotides outside the gene matches: 9. This chain's CDR3 is CASSPRAGTGDEQYF. The CDR3 nucleotides are TGTGCCAGCAGTCCCAGAGCCGGGACAGGGGACGAGCAGTACTTC.

The chain couples TRBV6-1 to TRBJ1-1; D remains unclear. The CDR3 is 17 residues long. V was shortened by 2 bases and J by 1 base, with 17 bases between the two germline ends. Per the germline V gene, CDR1 is MNHNS and CDR2 is SASEGT. This CDR3 is CASSESGELSGNTEAFF. CDR3 DNA: TGTGCCAGCAGTGAATCCGGCGAATTATCGGGGAACACTGAAGCTTTCTTT.

This clone was seen once. The CDR3 sequence: CASTDGPNSYNEQFF. In nucleotides, the CDR3 is TGTGCCAGTACCGATGGGCCTAACTCCTACAATGAGCAGTTCTTC. J is TRBJ2-1 and V is TRBV19; D is unresolved. V shed 7 bases and J shed 0 bases, with 13 bases lying between them. The CDR3 is 15 amino acids. Looked up from germline, CDR1 is LNHDA and CDR2 is SQIVND (reference sequence).

The chain combines TRBV10-2 with TRBJ1-1; D uncertain. The CDR3 extends over 13 amino acids. Germline V CDR1 and CDR2: WSHSY, SAAADI. Trimming shortened V by 0 bases and J by 8 bases, and 10 bases separated the two germline ends. Here the CDR3 reads CASSESGVPEAFF. DNA of the CDR3: TGCGCCAGCAGTGAGTCCGGGGTACCAGAAGCTTTCTTT.

CDR3 nucleotide sequence: TGTGCCAGCTCAGAAATATACAATGAGCAGTTCTTC. It encodes CASSEIYNEQFF. The genes are TRBV18 and TRBJ2-1; D call uncertain. Trimming took off 5 bases at V and 4 bases at J, with 6 bases between the two ends. Germline V gene lookup returns CDR1 KGHSH and CDR2 LQKENI. The length of the CDR3 is 12 residues.

This clone was counted a few times. The V call is TRBV7-9, the J call TRBJ1-3; 7 bases align to TRBD1. The germline V gene encodes CDR1 SEHNR and CDR2 FQNEAQ (reference sequence). V dropped 5 bases and J dropped 2; count of bases not matched to a gene: 6. This CDR3 has 15 residues. Here the CDR3 DNA reads TGTGCCAGCAGCGTACAGGGGCCTACTGGAAACACCATATATTTT. Translating it yields CASSVQGPTGNTIYF. Variable domain in full (rest from reference TRBV7-9 and TRBJ1-3): DTGVSQNPRHKITKRGQNVTFRCDPISEHNRLYWYRQTLGQGPEFLTYFQNEAQLEKSRLLSDRFSAERPKGSFSTLEIQRTEQGDSAMYLCASSVQGPTGNTIYFGEGSWLTVV.

This clone was seen just once. The chain couples TRBV5-6 to TRBJ2-2, with 9 bases aligning to TRBD2. This CDR3 spans 18 amino acids. The ends lost 0 bases at V and 1 base at J; junction bases unmatched: 7. CDR1 is SGHDT, CDR2 YYEEEE, per germline. The CDR3 DNA reads as TGTGCCAGCAGCTTGGCGCGTAAAGCGGGAGGGAACACCGGGGAGCTGTTTTTT. Translation gives CASSLARKAGGNTGELFF.

This clone was detected many times. The chain carries TRBV2 and TRBJ2-7; D may be TRBD1 or TRBD2 (5 bases each). Trimming took 7 bases from V and 7 from J, leaving 11 bases between them. The CDR3 runs to 11 residues. Germline-derived CDR1 and CDR2 are SNHLY and FYNNEI. The CDR3 is CASKGAGEQYF. In DNA, the CDR3 is TGTGCCAGCAAGGGAGCAGGGGAGCAGTACTTC.

The rearrangement uses TRBV9 and TRBJ2-7, with a possible D match to TRBD1 (5 bases). Germline assignment: CDR1 SGDLS and CDR2 YYNGEE. Trimming cost V 0 bases and J 6 bases, with 13 bases left between them. The CDR3 has 14 amino acids. CDR3 residues: CASSVGGARGEQYF. The CDR3 DNA follows: TGTGCCAGCAGCGTAGGTGGGGCTAGGGGCGAGCAGTACTTC.